The 2 T cell receptor beta chains given below trace back to one sample, sequenced in a study of Graves' ophthalmopathy and Graves' hyperthyroidism. RNA transcripts were the template, and TCR beta CDR3 regions were amplified from them. The first round was an RT-PCR with HTBI primers, and the second round was a multiplex PCR. TCRdb re-called the multiplex PCR reads with MiXCR, one entry per CDR3 protein. This table holds about 740,000 distinct CDR3 sequences, 35% to 50% found once. The sample was peripheral blood. The receptor set was obtained from an adult man with Graves' ophthalmopathy.

V usage is TRBV7-9 and J usage is TRBJ2-7; D ambiguous. The DNA matches TRBJ2-1 better at its end, which makes the J call doubtful. The CDR3 loop spans 14 amino acids. From germline, CDR1 is SEHNR and CDR2 FQNEAQ (reference sequence). The CDR3 region is CASSFQGHRNEQFF. CDR3 bases: TGTGCCAGCAGCTTCCAAGGGCATCGCAATGAGCAGTTCTTC.

This clonotype has a handful of counts. Compared with germline, one end of the junction differs, possibly owing to a read error. This chain connects TRBV24-1 to TRBJ1-5, with TRBD1 identical over 9 bases. The CDR3 length is 16 residues. Per germline, CDR1 KGHDR and CDR2 SFDVKD. CDR3 nucleotides: TGTGCCAGCAGTAACCAGGGACAGGGCATCAATCAGCCCCAGCATTTT. Protein: CASSNQGQGINQPQHF.